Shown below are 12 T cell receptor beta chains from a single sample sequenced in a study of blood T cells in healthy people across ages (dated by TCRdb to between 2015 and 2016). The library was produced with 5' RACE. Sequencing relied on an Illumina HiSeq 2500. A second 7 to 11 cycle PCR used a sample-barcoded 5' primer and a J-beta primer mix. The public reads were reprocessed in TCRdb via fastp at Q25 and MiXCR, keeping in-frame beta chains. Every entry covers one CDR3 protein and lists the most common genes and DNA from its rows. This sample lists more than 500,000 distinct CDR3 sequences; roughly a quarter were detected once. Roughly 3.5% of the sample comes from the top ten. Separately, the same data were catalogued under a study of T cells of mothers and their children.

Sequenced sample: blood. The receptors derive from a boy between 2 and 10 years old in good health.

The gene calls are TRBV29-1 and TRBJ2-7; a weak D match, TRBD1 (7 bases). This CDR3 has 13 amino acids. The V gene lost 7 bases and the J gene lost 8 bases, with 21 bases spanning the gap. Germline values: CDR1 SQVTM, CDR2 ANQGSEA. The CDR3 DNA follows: TGCAGCGCCGCGGGACAGCCAAAGGAGCAGCAGTACTTC. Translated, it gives CSAAGQPKEQQYF.

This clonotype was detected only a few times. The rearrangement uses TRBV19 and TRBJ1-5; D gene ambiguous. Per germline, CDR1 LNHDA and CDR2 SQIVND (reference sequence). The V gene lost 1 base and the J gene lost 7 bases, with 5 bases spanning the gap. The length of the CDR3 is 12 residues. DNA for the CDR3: TGTGCCAGTAGTATAGGTTCCCAGCCCCAGCATTTT. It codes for CASSIGSQPQHF.

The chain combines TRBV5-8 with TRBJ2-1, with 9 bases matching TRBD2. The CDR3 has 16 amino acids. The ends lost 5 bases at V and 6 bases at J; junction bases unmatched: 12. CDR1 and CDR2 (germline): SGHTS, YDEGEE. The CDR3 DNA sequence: TGTGCCAGCAGGGGGGGGGGCACTAGCGGGTTCAATGAGCAGTTCTTC. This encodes CASRGGGTSGFNEQFF. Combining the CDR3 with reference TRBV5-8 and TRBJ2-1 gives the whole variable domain EAGVTQSPTHLIKTRGQQATLRCSPISGHTSVYWYQQALGLGLQFLLWYDEGEERNRGNFPPRFSGRQFPNYSSELNVNALELEDSALYLCASRGGGTSGFNEQFFGPGTRLTVL.

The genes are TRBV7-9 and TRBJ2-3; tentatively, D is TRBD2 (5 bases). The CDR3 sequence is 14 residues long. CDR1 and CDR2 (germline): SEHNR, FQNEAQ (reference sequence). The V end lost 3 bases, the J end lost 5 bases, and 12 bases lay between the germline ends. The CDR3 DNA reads TGTGCCAGCAGCTTTGACGCGGGTGAAGATACGCAGTATTTT. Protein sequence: CASSFDAGEDTQYF.

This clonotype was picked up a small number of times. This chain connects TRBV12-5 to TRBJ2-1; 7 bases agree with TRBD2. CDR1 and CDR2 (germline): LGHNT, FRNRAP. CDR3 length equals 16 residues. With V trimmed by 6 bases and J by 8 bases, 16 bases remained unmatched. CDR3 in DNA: TGTGCTAGTGGCCCTGGGTTTGAGACTAGCTCGGATGAGCAGTTCTTC. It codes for CASGPGFETSSDEQFF.

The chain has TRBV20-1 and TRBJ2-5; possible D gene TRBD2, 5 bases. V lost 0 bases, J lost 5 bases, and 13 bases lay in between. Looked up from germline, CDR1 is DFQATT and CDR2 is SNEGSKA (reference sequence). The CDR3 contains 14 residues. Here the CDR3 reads CSAREGSGGETQYF. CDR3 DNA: TGCAGTGCTAGAGAAGGGTCTGGCGGGGAGACCCAGTACTTC.

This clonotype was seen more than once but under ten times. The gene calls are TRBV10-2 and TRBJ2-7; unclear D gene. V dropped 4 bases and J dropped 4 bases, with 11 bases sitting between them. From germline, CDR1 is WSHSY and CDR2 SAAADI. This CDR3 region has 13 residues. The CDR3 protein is CASSGELRYEQYF. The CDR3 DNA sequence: TGCGCCAGCAGTGGAGAGCTCAGGTACGAGCAGTACTTC.

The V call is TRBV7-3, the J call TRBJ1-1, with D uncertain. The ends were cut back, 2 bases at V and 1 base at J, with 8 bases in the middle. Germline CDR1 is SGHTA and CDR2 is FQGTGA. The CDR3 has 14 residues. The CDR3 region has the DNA TGTGCCAGCAGCTTAGCAAGGAGGAACACTGAAGCTTTCTTT. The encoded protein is CASSLARRNTEAFF.

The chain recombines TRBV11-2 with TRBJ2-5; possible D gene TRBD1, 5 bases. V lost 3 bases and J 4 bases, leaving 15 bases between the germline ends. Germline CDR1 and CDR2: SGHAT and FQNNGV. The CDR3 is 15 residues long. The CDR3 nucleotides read TGTGCCAGCAGCTTTGGGCAGGGTTTTCGAGAGACCCAGTACTTC. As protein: CASSFGQGFRETQYF.

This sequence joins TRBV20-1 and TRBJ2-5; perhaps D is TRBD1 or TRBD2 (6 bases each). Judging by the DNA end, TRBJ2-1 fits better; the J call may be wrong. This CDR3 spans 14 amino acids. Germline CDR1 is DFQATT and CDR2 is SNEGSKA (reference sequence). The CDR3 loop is CSARDPAAGQGQFF. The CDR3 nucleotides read TGCAGTGCTAGAGATCCCGCGGCGGGACAAGGGCAGTTCTTC.

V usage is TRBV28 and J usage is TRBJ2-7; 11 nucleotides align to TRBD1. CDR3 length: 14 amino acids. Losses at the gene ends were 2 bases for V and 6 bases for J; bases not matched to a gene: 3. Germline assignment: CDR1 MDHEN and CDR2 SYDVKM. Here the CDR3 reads CASSLRTGGLEQYF. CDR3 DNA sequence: TGTGCCAGCAGTTTACGGACAGGGGGCCTCGAGCAGTACTTC.

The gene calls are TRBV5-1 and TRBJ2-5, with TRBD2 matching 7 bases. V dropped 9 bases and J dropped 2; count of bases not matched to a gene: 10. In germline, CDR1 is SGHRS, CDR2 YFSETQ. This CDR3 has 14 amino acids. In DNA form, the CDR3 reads TGCGCCACCAGAAGGGGAGGGATACAAGAGACCCAGTACTTC. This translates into CATRRGGIQETQYF.